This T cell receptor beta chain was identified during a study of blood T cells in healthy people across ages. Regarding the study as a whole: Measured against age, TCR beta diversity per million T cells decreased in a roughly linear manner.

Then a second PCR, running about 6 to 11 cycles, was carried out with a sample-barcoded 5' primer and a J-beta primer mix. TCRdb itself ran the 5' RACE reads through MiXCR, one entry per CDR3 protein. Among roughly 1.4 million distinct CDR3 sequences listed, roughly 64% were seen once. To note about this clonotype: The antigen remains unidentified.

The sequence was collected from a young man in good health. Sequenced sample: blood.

The CDR3 region has the DNA TGTGCCAGCAGGCCCCTAGCCGCCTACGAGCAGTACTTC. It translates to CASRPLAAYEQYF. The chain combines TRBV2 with TRBJ2-7, with a possible D match to TRBD2 (5 bases). The CDR3 sequence is 13 residues long. Germline V gene lookup returns CDR1 SNHLY and CDR2 FYNNEI. V was clipped by 6 bases and J by 2 bases, with 11 bases between them.